Listed here is a single T cell receptor beta chain. This entry is derived from a study of shared clonotypes between healthy human individuals. This CDR3 has 16 residues. Germline assignment: CDR1 MNHNS and CDR2 SASEGT. Unmatched junction bases numbered 12, after V lost 3 bases and J lost 4 bases. TCRdb keeps only in-frame clones here, not all; method: immunoSEQ multiplex PCR. The table records over a million clones, approximately 98.5% of them present only once. The clonotype originates from a man under 40 in good health. The sequencing input was naive CD4+ T cells sorted from blood. Subset defined: CD45RA+ positively selected. V and J are TRBV6-1 and TRBJ2-7, with TRBD2 matching 7 bases. The CDR3 reads CASSDSVREFWYEQYF. In DNA form, the CDR3 reads TGTGCCAGCAGTGATTCCGTGCGGGAGTTTTGGTACGAGCAGTACTTC.